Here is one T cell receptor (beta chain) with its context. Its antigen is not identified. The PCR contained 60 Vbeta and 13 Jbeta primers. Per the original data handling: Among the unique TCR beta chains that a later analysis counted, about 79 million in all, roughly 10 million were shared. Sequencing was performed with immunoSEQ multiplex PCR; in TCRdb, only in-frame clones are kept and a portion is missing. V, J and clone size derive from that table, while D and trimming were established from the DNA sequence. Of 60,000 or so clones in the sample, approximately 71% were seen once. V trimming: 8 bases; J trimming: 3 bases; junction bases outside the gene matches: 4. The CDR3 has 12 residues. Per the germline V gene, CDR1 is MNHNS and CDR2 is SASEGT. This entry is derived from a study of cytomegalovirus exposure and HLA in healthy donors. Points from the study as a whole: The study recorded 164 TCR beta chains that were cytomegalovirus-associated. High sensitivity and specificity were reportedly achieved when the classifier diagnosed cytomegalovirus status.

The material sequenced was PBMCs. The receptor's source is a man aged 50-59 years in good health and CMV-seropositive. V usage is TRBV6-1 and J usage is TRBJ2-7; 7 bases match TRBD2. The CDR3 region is CASGLDFYEQYF. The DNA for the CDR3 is TGTGCCAGCGGACTAGACTTCTACGAGCAGTACTTC.